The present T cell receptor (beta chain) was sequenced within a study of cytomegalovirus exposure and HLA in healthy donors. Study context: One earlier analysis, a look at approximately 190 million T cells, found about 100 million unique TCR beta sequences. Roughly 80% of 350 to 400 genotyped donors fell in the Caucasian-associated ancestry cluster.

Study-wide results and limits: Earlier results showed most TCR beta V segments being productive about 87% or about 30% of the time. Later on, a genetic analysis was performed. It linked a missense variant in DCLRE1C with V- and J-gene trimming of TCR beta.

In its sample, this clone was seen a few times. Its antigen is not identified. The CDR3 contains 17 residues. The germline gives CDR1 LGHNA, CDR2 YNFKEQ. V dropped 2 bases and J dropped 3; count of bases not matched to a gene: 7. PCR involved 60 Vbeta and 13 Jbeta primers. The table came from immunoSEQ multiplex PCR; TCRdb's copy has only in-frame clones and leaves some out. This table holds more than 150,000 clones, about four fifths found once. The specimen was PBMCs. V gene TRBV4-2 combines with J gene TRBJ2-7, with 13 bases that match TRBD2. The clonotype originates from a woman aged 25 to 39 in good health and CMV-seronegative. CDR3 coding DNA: TGTGCCAGCAGCCAAAGGACTAGCGGGGGAATGGACTACGAGCAGTACTTC. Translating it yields CASSQRTSGGMDYEQYF.